Listed below are T cell receptor beta chains from one sample, sequenced in a study of beta chain features in type 1 diabetes. Profiling relied on immunoSEQ multiplex PCR, and the TCRdb table lists in-frame clones only, not all of them. The sample has 300,000 to 350,000 clones; roughly 13% are singletons. Sequencing was performed on naive CD4+ T cells from blood. Source of these receptors: a woman aged 18-29 years with type 1 diabetes. CDR3s include the opening cysteine and the closing phenylalanine or tryptophan. D genes are given only for firm matches. Clone size appears in some rows only: once, few, many, or a class for an expanded clone.

clone_size,d_call,v_call,j_call,cdr3_nt,cdr3_aa
few,TRBD1,TRBV18,TRBJ2-1,TGTGCCAGCTCACCCGGACAGGGTCTGGTGGCAGATGAGCAGTTCTTC,CASSPGQGLVADEQFF
-,-,TRBV5-6,TRBJ2-1,TGTGCCAGCATTACGAGGGAGACCCGATTCGCTAACAATGAGCAGTTCTTC,CASITRETRFANNEQFF
-,-,TRBV5-4,TRBJ1-2,TGTGCCAGCAGCTCCAAGACAGCTAACTATGGCTACACCTTC,CASSSKTANYGYTF
-,TRBD2,TRBV28,TRBJ2-7,TGTGCCAGCGGACTAGCGGGAGGGAGCCCCTACGAGCAGTACTTC,CASGLAGGSPYEQYF
-,TRBD2,TRBV6-6,TRBJ2-1,TGTGCCAGCAGCCTTAAGGGCGGGAGCTCCTACAATGAGCAGTTCTTC,CASSLKGGSSYNEQFF
-,TRBD1,TRBV6-5,TRBJ2-7,TGTGCCAGCAGTTACTCGACAGGGGGCTTGGTCGAGCAGTACTTC,CASSYSTGGLVEQYF
-,-,TRBV6-5,TRBJ2-2,TGTGCCAGCAGTTACTGGGAGACCGGGGAGCTGTTTTTT,CASSYWETGELFF
-,-,TRBV15,TRBJ1-4,TGTGCCACCAGCTTTATCGGGGGGCGCGGTGAAAAACTGTTTTTT,CATSFIGGRGEKLFF
-,-,TRBV6-1,TRBJ2-5,TGTGCCAGCAGTGAGGGGCAGGGAACCCCGAGGACCCAGTACTTC,CASSEGQGTPRTQYF
few,-,TRBV29-1,TRBJ2-5,TGCAGCGTTGTATACAGGGCCGAGACCCAGTACTTC,CSVVYRAETQYF
-,-,TRBV20-1,TRBJ2-1,TGCAGTGCTAGAATAATTAATGAGCAGTTCTTC,CSARIINEQFF
few,TRBD2,TRBV7-2,TRBJ2-1,TGTGCCAGCAGCTCGTCGGGACTAGCGGGAGTTATTGAGCAGTTCTTC,CASSSSGLAGVIEQFF
-,TRBD1,TRBV18,TRBJ1-2,TGTGCCAGCTCACCTGAAAGAGGGACAGGGGCCTATGGCTACACCTTC,CASSPERGTGAYGYTF
few,TRBD1,TRBV7-8,TRBJ2-2,TGTGCCAGCAGCTACGTCCTACAGGGGGGCACCGGGGAGCTGTTTTTT,CASSYVLQGGTGELFF
few,-,TRBV7-9,TRBJ2-2,TGTGCCAGCAGCAAAGGCAGGGGAAAGGACACCGGGGAGCTGTTTTTT,CASSKGRGKDTGELFF
few,TRBD2,TRBV7-2,TRBJ2-3,TGTGCCAGCAGCTTAGATAGCGGGAGCACAGATACGCAGTATTTT,CASSLDSGSTDTQYF
-,-,TRBV19,TRBJ1-5,TGTGCCAGTAGTATCCCCGGGACACTCCAGCATTTT,CASSIPGTLQHF
-,-,TRBV7-9,TRBJ1-1,TGTGCCAGCAGCCCCGCTGACATACCGAACACTGAAGCTTTCTTT,CASSPADIPNTEAFF
-,TRBD2,TRBV18,TRBJ2-7,TGTGCCAGCTCACCGGCGGGAGGGAACGAGCAGTACTTC,CASSPAGGNEQYF
few,TRBD1,TRBV30,TRBJ1-1,TGTGCCTGGGGAGAGACAGGGTGGAAAGCTTTCTTT,CAWGETGWKAFF
few,TRBD1,TRBV11-2,TRBJ2-5,TGTGCCAGCAGCTCCTCGCAGGGGGCAGGGGAGACCCAGTACTTC,CASSSSQGAGETQYF
few,-,TRBV30,TRBJ1-4,TGTGCCTGGAGTGTACATCTAGGGGGAAATGAAAAACTGTTTTTT,CAWSVHLGGNEKLFF
few,-,TRBV2,TRBJ2-2,TGTGCCAGCAGACCAGACAGCCCCGGGGAGCTGTTTTTT,CASRPDSPGELFF
few,-,TRBV27,TRBJ2-2,TGTGCCAGCAGTTCCATCGACAGGCCCGGGGAGCTGTTTTTT,CASSSIDRPGELFF
few,-,TRBV10-3,TRBJ1-1,TGTGCCATCAGACCCGACAGGAACACTGAAGCTTTCTTT,CAIRPDRNTEAFF
-,TRBD2,TRBV18,TRBJ2-1,TGTGCCAGCTCACCAACTTTAGGGCTAGCGGGCTCCCAGGGCTCCTACAATGAGCAGTTCTTC,CASSPTLGLAGSQGSYNEQFF
-,-,TRBV4-2,TRBJ2-5,TGTGCCAGCAGCCAAGCTGGGGGCCTCCAAGAGACCCAGTACTTC,CASSQAGGLQETQYF
-,TRBD1,TRBV18,TRBJ2-1,TGTGCCAGCTCACCACCGAACAGGGGAGACTGGAATGAGCAGTTCTTC,CASSPPNRGDWNEQFF
once,TRBD1,TRBV2,TRBJ1-5,TGTGCCAGCATGCAACAGGGGGATCGGCAGCCCCAGCATTTT,CASMQQGDRQPQHF
-,TRBD1,TRBV11-2,TRBJ2-7,TGTGCCAGCGCCGGGACAGTTACCTACGAGCAGTACTTC,CASAGTVTYEQYF
-,-,TRBV6-5,TRBJ2-7,TGTGCCAGCAGTTATAACAATATCCCCGGGGGCGAGCAGTACTTC,CASSYNNIPGGEQYF
few,-,TRBV2,TRBJ1-2,TGTGCCAGCACTGGCGGGGTTCACTATGGCTACACCTTC,CASTGGVHYGYTF
-,-,TRBV7-9,TRBJ2-3,TGTGCCAGCAGCATAAGGGGGAGTAGCACAGATACGCAGTATTTT,CASSIRGSSTDTQYF
-,-,TRBV7-2,TRBJ2-3,TGTGCCAGCAGCTTGGGCGGGCGGGGTAGAGATACGCAGTATTTT,CASSLGGRGRDTQYF
few,-,TRBV18,TRBJ1-1,TGTGCCAGCTCGGCAGGGGCGAACACTGAAGCTTTCTTT,CASSAGANTEAFF
-,-,TRBV7-2,TRBJ2-3,TGTGCCAGCAGCTTCCGGCTAGCAGCAGATACGCAGTATTTT,CASSFRLAADTQYF
few,-,TRBV5-1,TRBJ1-4,TGCGCCAGCAGCTTGGACAGACATGAAAAACTGTTTTTT,CASSLDRHEKLFF
few,-,TRBV7-9,TRBJ1-1,TGTGCCAGCAGCCAGGGACAAGGAAACACTGAAGCTTTCTTT,CASSQGQGNTEAFF
-,-,TRBV7-3,TRBJ2-5,TGTGCCAGCAGCTTAAGGGGCCGAAACAGTATCCAAGAGACCCAGTACTTC,CASSLRGRNSIQETQYF
-,-,TRBV2,TRBJ2-5,TGTGCCAGTCGATTCCAGGGGGGACAAGAGACCCAGTACTTC,CASRFQGGQETQYF
few,TRBD1,TRBV28,TRBJ2-1,TGTGCCAGCAGTTTGTCTTTTACAGGGGCGAATGAGCAGTTCTTC,CASSLSFTGANEQFF
-,TRBD2,TRBV10-3,TRBJ2-3,TGTGCCATCAGACCGGGACTAGCGGGAGAGCGTAGAGATACGCAGTATTTT,CAIRPGLAGERRDTQYF
few,TRBD2,TRBV4-1,TRBJ2-1,TGCGCCAGCAGCCACCCGTCTAGCGGGAGGTCCTCCCCCTACAATGAGCAGTTCTTC,CASSHPSSGRSSPYNEQFF
-,TRBD2,TRBV19,TRBJ2-1,TGTGCCAGTAGAGAACTAGCGGGAGGATACTACAATGAGCAGTTCTTC,CASRELAGGYYNEQFF
-,-,TRBV11-2,TRBJ2-1,TGTGCCAGCAGCACATTGGCGGGGAGCTACAATGAGCAGTTCTTC,CASSTLAGSYNEQFF
-,-,TRBV28,TRBJ2-3,TGTGCCAGCAGTCCGGGCCAGACAGCAGATACGCAGTATTTT,CASSPGQTADTQYF
-,-,TRBV5-5,TRBJ2-3,TGTGCCAGCAGCCAGGACACAGATACGCAGTATTTT,CASSQDTDTQYF
few,-,TRBV7-2,TRBJ2-2,TGTGCCAGCAGCTTAGGACTAGCGAACACCGGGGAGCTGTTTTTT,CASSLGLANTGELFF
few,TRBD1,TRBV5-1,TRBJ1-4,TGCGCCAGCAGCCGCGGACAGGGGGCAACTAATGAAAAACTGTTTTTT,CASSRGQGATNEKLFF
-,-,TRBV18,TRBJ1-5,TGTGCCAGCTCGGGGGGGGAGAATCAGCCCCAGCATTTT,CASSGGENQPQHF
-,TRBD2,TRBV5-6,TRBJ2-1,TGTGCCAGCAGCTTGGGGCTAGCGGGCAGCAATGAGCAGTTCTTC,CASSLGLAGSNEQFF
-,-,TRBV7-9,TRBJ2-2,TGTGCCAGCAGACCCAGGGGGGAGCTGTTTTTT,CASRPRGELFF
once,-,TRBV27,TRBJ1-2,TGTGCCAGCAGCTTCAGGGGATCGGCTATCGGCTACACCTTC,CASSFRGSAIGYTF
-,TRBD1,TRBV7-3,TRBJ2-2,TGTGCCAGCAGAACCGGGACAGGGAACACCGGGGAGCTGTTTTTT,CASRTGTGNTGELFF
few,TRBD1,TRBV5-6,TRBJ2-5,TGTGCCAGCAGCGGGGACAGGAGCCAGTACTTC,CASSGDRSQYF
-,-,TRBV28,TRBJ2-3,TGTGCCAGCAGTGACTCAACCCTCACAGATACGCAGTATTTT,CASSDSTLTDTQYF
few,TRBD2,TRBV27,TRBJ2-1,TGTGCCAGCGGTGGACTAGCGGGGGGGGTGGGGGAGCAGTTCTTC,CASGGLAGGVGEQFF
-,TRBD1,TRBV6-5,TRBJ1-5,TGTGCCAGCCGGGGACAGGTGAATCAGCCCCAGCATTTT,CASRGQVNQPQHF
-,-,TRBV30,TRBJ1-1,TGTGCCTGGAAACAGGGAACTGAAGCTTTCTTT,CAWKQGTEAFF